This T cell receptor (beta chain) was identified in a study of blood T cells in healthy people across ages. Trimming removed 5 bases from V and 2 bases from J; junction bases left unmatched: 5. CDR3 length equals 15 residues. Germline CDR1 SGHTA, CDR2 FQGNSA. Using a J-beta primer mix together with a sample-barcoded 5' primer, a second PCR was run for about 6 to 11 cycles. TCRdb redid the calling of the 5' RACE reads with MiXCR, one entry per CDR3 protein. The sample includes about 640,000 distinct CDR3 sequences, roughly 58% of them seen just once. Material: blood. The rearrangement links TRBV7-2 to TRBJ2-5; 10 bases align to TRBD2. This TCR was recovered from a man aged 60 to 75 in good health. The CDR3: CASSPGLATQETQYF. DNA of the CDR3: TGTGCCAGCAGCCCGGGACTAGCGACTCAAGAGACCCAGTACTTC.